This T cell receptor (beta chain) was found in a study of patients and donors after allogeneic stem cell transplantation. In TCRdb, the RT-PCR reads were re-called with MiXCR into one record per CDR3 protein. This sample has roughly 940,000 distinct CDR3 sequences, with more than 15% found just once. Trimming left V 6 bases short and J 4 bases short, with 24 bases between. The CDR3 spans 17 residues. Germline CDR1 reads MNHNS; CDR2 reads SASEGT. This clonotype was picked up a small number of times. What was sequenced was blood, either unsorted or a sorted T cell fraction (not recorded which). The sequence came from a human donor who was either an allogeneic HSCT recipient or a stem cell or donor lymphocyte infusion donor (not recorded which). It is not recorded whose cells these are; they may come from a transplant donor. V usage is TRBV6-1 and J usage is TRBJ1-2; D uncertain. The CDR3 DNA follows: TGTGCCAGCAGCCCTCCGCAACTTGGGAGTTTGGTCTATGGCTACACCTTC. Encoded protein: CASSPPQLGSLVYGYTF.